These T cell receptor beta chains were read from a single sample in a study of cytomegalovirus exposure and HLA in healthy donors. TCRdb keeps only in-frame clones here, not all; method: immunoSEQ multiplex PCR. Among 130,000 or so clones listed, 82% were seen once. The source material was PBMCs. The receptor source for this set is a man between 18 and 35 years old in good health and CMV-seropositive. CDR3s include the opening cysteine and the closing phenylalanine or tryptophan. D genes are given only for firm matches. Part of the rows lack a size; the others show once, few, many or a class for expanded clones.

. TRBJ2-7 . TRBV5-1 CASSLVAADQGSYEQYF TGCGCCAGCAGCTTGGTAGCAGCCGATCAAGGCTCCTACGAGCAGTACTTC
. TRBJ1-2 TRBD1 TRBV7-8 CASSPRQGSNYGYTF TGTGCCAGCAGCCCCAGACAGGGTTCTAACTATGGCTACACCTTC
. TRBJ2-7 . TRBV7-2 CASSLAALYEQYF TGTGCCAGCAGTTTGGCGGCGCTCTACGAGCAGTACTTC
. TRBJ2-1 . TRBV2 CASKGDYPSNEQFF TGTGCCAGCAAGGGGGACTATCCTTCCAATGAGCAGTTCTTC
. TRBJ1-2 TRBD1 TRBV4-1 CASSPITGTAYGYTF TGCGCCAGCAGCCCTATAACCGGGACAGCTTATGGCTACACCTTC
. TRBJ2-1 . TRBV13 CASSLERNEQFF TGTGCCAGCAGCTTAGAGAGAAATGAGCAGTTCTTC
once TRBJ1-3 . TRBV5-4 CASRGATGNTIYF TGTGCCAGCAGGGGGGCTACTGGAAACACCATATATTTT
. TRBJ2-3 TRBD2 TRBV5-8 CASGGLADTQYF TGTGCCAGCGGTGGACTAGCAGATACGCAGTATTTT
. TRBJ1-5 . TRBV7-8 CASSFRKGAQHF TGTGCCAGCAGCTTCAGGAAGGGGGCCCAGCATTTT
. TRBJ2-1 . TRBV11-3 CASSFDRGQFF TGTGCCAGCAGCTTCGATCGCGGGCAGTTCTTC
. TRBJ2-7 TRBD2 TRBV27 CASSLAGPLFEQYF TGTGCCAGCAGCCTAGCGGGACCACTCTTCGAGCAGTACTTC
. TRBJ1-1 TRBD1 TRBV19 CASTIRRDRPEVAEAFF TGTGCCAGTACTATACGCCGGGACAGGCCCGAAGTGGCTGAAGCTTTCTTT
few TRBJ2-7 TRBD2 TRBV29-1 CSVGTSGAYEQYF TGCAGCGTTGGGACTAGCGGCGCCTACGAGCAGTACTTC
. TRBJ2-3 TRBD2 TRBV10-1 CASSGGLAGVEDTQYF TGCGCCAGCAGCGGAGGACTAGCGGGAGTGGAAGATACGCAGTATTTT
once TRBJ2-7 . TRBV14 CASSRIVSGLNPYEQYF TGTGCCAGCAGCCGCATTGTTTCTGGGCTGAACCCCTACGAGCAGTACTTC
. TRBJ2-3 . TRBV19 CASSIAGPRDTQYF TGTGCCAGTAGTATCGCGGGACCGAGAGATACGCAGTATTTT
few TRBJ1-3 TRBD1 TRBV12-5 CASGFLSFWSSTGRSGNTIYF TGTGCTAGTGGTTTCTTGTCATTTTGGTCTTCGACAGGGCGCTCTGGAAACACCATATATTTT
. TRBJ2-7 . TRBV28 CASSWDTEKYF TGTGCCAGCAGTTGGGACACCGAAAAGTACTTC
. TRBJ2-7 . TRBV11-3 CASSLSGAREQYF TGTGCCAGCAGCTTGTCCGGAGCGAGGGAGCAGTACTTC
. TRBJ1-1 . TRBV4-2 CASSQRVQGRLNTEAFF TGTGCCAGCAGCCAGAGGGTTCAGGGGCGTTTGAACACTGAAGCTTTCTTT
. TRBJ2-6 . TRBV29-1 CSVMTGSGANVLTF TGCAGCGTCATGACAGGCTCTGGGGCCAACGTCCTGACTTTC
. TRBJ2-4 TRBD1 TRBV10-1 CASSEGGQADIQYF TGCGCCAGCAGTGAAGGGGGACAGGCTGACATTCAGTACTTC
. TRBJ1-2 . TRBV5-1 CASNPGDLNYGYTF TGCGCCAGCAACCCAGGGGATCTAAACTATGGCTACACCTTC
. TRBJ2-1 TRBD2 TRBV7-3 CASSSSGLAGVDGDEQFF TGTGCCAGCAGCTCCTCGGGTCTAGCGGGAGTTGATGGTGATGAGCAGTTCTTC
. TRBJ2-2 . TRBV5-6 CASSWGTQNTGELFF TGTGCCAGCAGCTGGGGGACTCAGAACACCGGGGAGCTGTTTTTT
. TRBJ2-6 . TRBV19 CASADISSGANVLTF TGTGCCAGCGCTGACATCAGCTCTGGGGCCAACGTCCTGACTTTC
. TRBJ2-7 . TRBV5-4 CATTASRGEQYF TGTGCCACCACTGCGTCGCGCGGAGAGCAGTACTTC
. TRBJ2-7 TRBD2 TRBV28 CASSPRTSYEQYF TGTGCCAGCAGTCCCCGGACTAGTTATGAGCAGTACTTC
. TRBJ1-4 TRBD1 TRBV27 CASGGYRGGNEKLFF TGTGCCAGCGGGGGTTACAGGGGAGGTAATGAAAAACTGTTTTTT
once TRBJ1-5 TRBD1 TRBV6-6 CASTADRGVSNQPQHF TGTGCCAGCACCGCGGACAGGGGAGTTAGCAATCAGCCCCAGCATTTT
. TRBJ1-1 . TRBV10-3 CAIHDPGGGTEAFF TGTGCCATTCATGACCCGGGCGGGGGCACTGAAGCTTTCTTT
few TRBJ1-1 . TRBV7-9 CASSLVLGTEAFF TGTGCCAGCAGCTTAGTTCTCGGCACTGAAGCTTTCTTT
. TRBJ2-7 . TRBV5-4 CASSLGEQGNEQYF TGTGCCAGCAGCTTGGGAGAACAGGGCAACGAGCAGTACTTC
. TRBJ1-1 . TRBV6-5 CASSYAEGLNAFF TGTGCCAGCAGTTACGCGGAGGGGCTGAATGCTTTCTTT
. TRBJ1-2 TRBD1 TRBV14 CASSQWRGPNYGYTF TGTGCCAGCAGCCAGTGGAGGGGGCCTAACTATGGCTACACCTTC
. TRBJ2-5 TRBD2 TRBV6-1 CASSKGLAGIQETQYF TGTGCCAGCAGTAAAGGACTAGCGGGAATACAAGAGACCCAGTACTTC
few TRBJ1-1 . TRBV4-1 CASSQGLLNTEAFF TGCGCCAGCAGCCAAGGTCTCTTGAACACTGAAGCTTTCTTT
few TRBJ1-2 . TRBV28 CASSLFHLGQGYGYTF TGTGCCAGCAGTTTATTCCACCTTGGACAAGGCTATGGCTACACCTTC
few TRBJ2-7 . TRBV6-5 CASSYLSPAYEQYF TGTGCCAGCAGTTATTTGTCACCGGCCTACGAGCAGTACTTC
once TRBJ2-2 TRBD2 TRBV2 CAGHGGTRSTGELFF TGTGCCGGCCATGGGGGGACTAGAAGCACCGGGGAGCTGTTTTTT
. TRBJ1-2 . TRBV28 CASTLASDYGYTF TGTGCCAGCACCCTAGCGTCGGACTATGGCTACACCTTC
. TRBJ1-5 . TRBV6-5 CASSSPPTRVNQPQHF TGTGCCAGCAGTTCACCCCCAACCAGGGTTAATCAGCCCCAGCATTTT
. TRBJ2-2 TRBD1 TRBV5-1 CASSLEGAGGELFF TGCGCCAGCAGCTTGGAGGGGGCCGGCGGGGAGCTGTTTTTT
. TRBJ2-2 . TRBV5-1 CASSLEAPGELFF TGCGCCAGCAGCTTGGAAGCACCTGGGGAGCTGTTTTTT
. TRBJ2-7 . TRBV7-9 CASSLTVYEQYF TGTGCCAGCAGCTTGACAGTTTACGAGCAGTACTTC
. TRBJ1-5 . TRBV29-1 CSVGGEHSNQPQHF TGCAGCGTTGGGGGGGAACATAGCAATCAGCCCCAGCATTTT
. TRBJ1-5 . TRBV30 CACSLRGGIPSNQPQHF TGTGCCTGCTCCCTGCGCGGGGGAATCCCTAGCAATCAGCCCCAGCATTTT
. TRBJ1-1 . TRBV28 CASSLPKGSMNTEAFF TGTGCCAGCAGTTTACCCAAGGGGTCCATGAACACTGAAGCTTTCTTT
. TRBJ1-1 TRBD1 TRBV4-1 CASSLVGGGRTEAFF TGCGCCAGCAGCCTAGTAGGGGGCGGAAGGACTGAAGCTTTCTTT
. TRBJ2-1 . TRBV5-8 CASSFPGDGYNEQFF TGTGCCAGCAGCTTTCCAGGGGATGGCTACAATGAGCAGTTCTTC
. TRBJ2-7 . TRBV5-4 CASRQGLEQYF TGTGCCAGCAGGCAGGGGCTCGAGCAGTACTTC
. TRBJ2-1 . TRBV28 CAIEAQRVTYNEQFF TGTGCCATCGAAGCCCAGCGGGTAACCTACAATGAGCAGTTCTTC
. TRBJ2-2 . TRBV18 CASSPSLTGFHQTGELFF TGTGCCAGCTCACCATCTTTAACAGGGTTCCACCAAACCGGGGAGCTGTTTTTT